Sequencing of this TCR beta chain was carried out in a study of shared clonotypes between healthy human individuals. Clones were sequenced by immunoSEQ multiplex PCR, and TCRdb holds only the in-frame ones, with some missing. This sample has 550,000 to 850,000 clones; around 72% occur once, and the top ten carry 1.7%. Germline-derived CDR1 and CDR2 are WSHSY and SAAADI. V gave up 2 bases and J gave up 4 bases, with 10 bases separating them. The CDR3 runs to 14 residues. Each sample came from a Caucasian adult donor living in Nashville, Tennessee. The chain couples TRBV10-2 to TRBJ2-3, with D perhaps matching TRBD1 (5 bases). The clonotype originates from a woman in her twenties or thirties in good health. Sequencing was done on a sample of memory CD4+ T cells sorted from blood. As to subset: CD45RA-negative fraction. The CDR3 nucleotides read TGCGCCAGCAGTGAGAATGCAGGGTCAGATACGCAGTATTTT. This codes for CASSENAGSDTQYF.